A selection of T cell receptor beta chains follows, all from one sample in a study of T cell responses to AZD1222 COVID-19 vaccine. Profiled with immunoSEQ multiplex PCR; TCRdb holds only in-frame clones, not every one. The profile covers about 96,000 clones, with 85% to 90% appearing a single time and about 28% taken by the ten largest. The material was peripheral blood, obtained on day 0 of AZD1222 vaccination. These receptors were collected from an adult in good health. The CDR3 runs from the conserved cysteine through the conserved F or W. The D gene is left open where the match is weak. Part of the rows lack a size; the others show once, few, many or a class for expanded clones.

j_call: TRBJ2-1
cdr3_length: 15
v_call: TRBV19
clone_size: once
d_call: TRBD1
cdr3_aa: CATAHRDRGRNEQFF
cdr3_nt: TGTGCCACGGCCCACCGGGACAGGGGGAGGAATGAGCAGTTCTTC

j_call: TRBJ2-7
cdr3_length: 19
v_call: TRBV19
clone_size: NA
d_call: NA
cdr3_aa: CASSPGPRAWGIRGYEQYF
cdr3_nt: TGTGCCAGTAGCCCTGGCCCCCGGGCATGGGGAATCCGGGGATACGAGCAGTACTTC

j_call: TRBJ1-6
cdr3_length: 15
v_call: TRBV6-4
clone_size: NA
d_call: TRBD1
cdr3_aa: CASSERVQGNSPLHF
cdr3_nt: TGTGCCAGCAGTGAACGAGTACAGGGGAATTCACCCCTCCACTTT

j_call: TRBJ2-3
cdr3_length: 17
v_call: TRBV11-3
clone_size: NA
d_call: NA
cdr3_aa: CASSFSVGPGSQDTQYF
cdr3_nt: TGTGCCAGCAGCTTTAGTGTCGGGCCAGGGAGTCAAGATACGCAGTATTTT

j_call: TRBJ1-4
cdr3_length: 15
v_call: TRBV19
clone_size: NA
d_call: TRBD1
cdr3_aa: CASSTGTGGGEKLFF
cdr3_nt: TGTGCCAGTAGTACTGGGACAGGGGGAGGTGAAAAACTGTTTTTT

j_call: TRBJ2-7
cdr3_length: 15
v_call: TRBV24-1
clone_size: NA
d_call: TRBD2
cdr3_aa: CATSPGAGEGYEQYF
cdr3_nt: TGTGCCACCTCCCCGGGTGCGGGAGAGGGGTACGAGCAGTACTTC

j_call: TRBJ1-6
cdr3_length: 15
v_call: TRBV7-6
clone_size: NA
d_call: TRBD1
cdr3_aa: CASSLAFQGDSPLHF
cdr3_nt: TGTGCCAGCAGCTTAGCGTTCCAGGGGGATTCACCCCTCCACTTT

j_call: TRBJ2-5
cdr3_length: 14
v_call: TRBV4-1
clone_size: once
d_call: TRBD1
cdr3_aa: CASSQGDRQETQYF
cdr3_nt: TGCGCCAGCAGCCAAGGGGACAGGCAAGAGACCCAGTACTTC

j_call: TRBJ1-2
cdr3_length: 15
v_call: TRBV5-6
clone_size: NA
d_call: TRBD1
cdr3_aa: CASSVDRTSPYGYTF
cdr3_nt: TGTGCCAGCAGCGTGGACAGGACGAGCCCCTATGGCTACACCTTC

j_call: TRBJ1-4
cdr3_length: 13
v_call: TRBV2
clone_size: NA
d_call: NA
cdr3_aa: CATQGSPNEKLFF
cdr3_nt: TGTGCCACCCAGGGCAGCCCGAATGAAAAACTGTTTTTT